Listed below are T cell receptor beta chains from one sample, sequenced in a study of response to subunit inactivated influenza vaccine. TCRdb fed the RT-PCR reads into MiXCR, producing one record per CDR3 protein. This table holds about half a million distinct CDR3 sequences, 25% found once. The sample here was CD4+ T cells sorted from PBMCs, taken around 5 days after vaccination. Every receptor here comes from a man aged 50 to 60 who received an inactivated influenza vaccine. CDR3s include the opening cysteine and the closing phenylalanine or tryptophan. The D gene is left open where the match is weak. Only part of the rows carry a size: once, few, many, or a class if the clone is expanded.

TRBV20-1	-	13	TRBJ1-4	-	TGCAGTGCCCCGGGACTCCTGAATGAAAAACTGTTTTTT	CSAPGLLNEKLFF
TRBV5-1	-	14	TRBJ2-1	-	TGCGCCAGCAGCCTCCTTATCCTGGCTGATGAGCAGTTCTTC	CASSLLILADEQFF
TRBV12-3/TRBV12-4	-	12	TRBJ2-6	-	TGTGCCAGCAGTCCCCTTTTCAACGTCCTGACTTTC	CASSPLFNVLTF
TRBV5-6	-	12	TRBJ1-2	-	TGTGCCAGCAGCTTATCTACCTATGGCTACACCTTC	CASSLSTYGYTF
TRBV4-3	-	13	TRBJ2-7	few	TGCGCCAGCAGCCAGGAACACAGGGTAGAGCAGTACTTC	CASSQEHRVEQYF
TRBV7-9	-	12	TRBJ2-2	few	TGTGCCAGCAGCAACCGGAACGGGGAGCTGTTTTTT	CASSNRNGELFF
TRBV20-1	-	13	TRBJ2-1	few	TGCAGTGCTAGGCGGGACATCTACAATGAGCAGTTCTTC	CSARRDIYNEQFF
TRBV10-3	TRBD2	16	TRBJ2-2	-	TGTGCCATCAGTGAGAGTCTAGCGGGAATCACCGGGGAGCTGTTTTTT	CAISESLAGITGELFF
TRBV6-5	TRBD1	17	TRBJ2-5	-	TGTGCCAGCAGTTACTCGAGGACAGGGGGCGTGGAGGAGACCCAGTACTTC	CASSYSRTGGVEETQYF
TRBV20-1	-	15	TRBJ2-3	-	TGCAGTGCGGCAGGGCGGGTCCCTAACACAGATACGCAGTATTTT	CSAAGRVPNTDTQYF
TRBV5-1	-	16	TRBJ2-3	many	TGCGCCAGCAGCTTGGATGGCGGGCTCCGCACAGATACGCAGTATTTT	CASSLDGGLRTDTQYF
TRBV15	-	14	TRBJ1-2	-	TGTGCCACCAGCAGGAGAGGGGGTGACTATGGCTACACCTTC	CATSRRGGDYGYTF
TRBV18	-	15	TRBJ2-7	few	TGTGCCAGCTCACCACAGGGGCCGCTCTCCTACGAGCAGTACTTC	CASSPQGPLSYEQYF
TRBV10-3	-	13	TRBJ1-1	few	TGTGCCATCAGCCGGGACACAAACACTGAAGCTTTCTTT	CAISRDTNTEAFF
TRBV7-2	TRBD2	16	TRBJ2-1	few	TGTGCCAGCAGCTGGACCACTAGCGGGAGGGCGGGTGAGCAGTTCTTC	CASSWTTSGRAGEQFF
TRBV5-1	TRBD1	15	TRBJ1-5	few	TGCGCCAGCAGCTTGGAACAGGGGGCAGGACAGCCCCAGCATTTT	CASSLEQGAGQPQHF
TRBV6-1	TRBD2	17	TRBJ2-1	-	TGTGCCAGCAGCCCGAGCTTTGGACTAGCGGGAGACAATGAGCAGTTCTTC	CASSPSFGLAGDNEQFF
TRBV7-2	-	19	TRBJ2-1	few	TGTGCCAGCAGCTTAGCGCGGCCAGATTCCTTAAGCTCCTACAATGAGCAGTTCTTC	CASSLARPDSLSSYNEQFF
TRBV5-1	-	14	TRBJ2-2	-	TGCGCCAGCAGGGTGGTTCTGAACACCGGGGAGCTGTTTTTT	CASRVVLNTGELFF
TRBV7-9	-	13	TRBJ1-1	-	TGTGCCAGCAGACCGACAGGCCTAGGGGAAGCTTTCTTT	CASRPTGLGEAFF
TRBV4-2	-	15	TRBJ1-5	-	TGTGCCAGCAGCCAAGAAGGTCAGAGCAATCAGCCCCAGCATTTT	CASSQEGQSNQPQHF
TRBV5-1	TRBD1	13	TRBJ1-2	many	TGCGCCAGCAGCTCGACAGGGAACTATGGCTACACCTTC	CASSSTGNYGYTF
TRBV6-1	-	12	TRBJ1-2	few	TGTGCCAGCATCATCGGGGGTGATGGCTACACCTTC	CASIIGGDGYTF
TRBV12-3/TRBV12-4	TRBD2	14	TRBJ2-1	few	TGTGCCAGCAGCCTAAGTAGCGGGAGCAATGAGCAGTTCTTC	CASSLSSGSNEQFF
TRBV5-1	-	15	TRBJ2-5	-	TGCGCCAGCAGCTTGGTTTTTTTTGGACGAGAGACCCAGTACTTC	CASSLVFFGRETQYF
TRBV3-1	TRBD1	17	TRBJ1-6	few	TGTGCCAGCAGCCAAGGTACAGGGGACCTCTGGAATTCACCCCTCCACTTT	CASSQGTGDLWNSPLHF
TRBV12-3/TRBV12-4	-	15	TRBJ2-6	-	TGTGCCAGCAGTTTTCAGGATTCTGGGGCCAACGTCCTGACTTTC	CASSFQDSGANVLTF
TRBV10-3	TRBD1	15	TRBJ1-2	-	TGTGCCATCAGTGTTGAAACAGGGGGCCCTTATGGCTACACCTTC	CAISVETGGPYGYTF
TRBV20-1	TRBD2	14	TRBJ2-7	-	TGCAGTGCTAGGATAAGCGGGATGCCCTACGAGCAGTACTTC	CSARISGMPYEQYF
TRBV10-3	TRBD2	16	TRBJ2-2	-	TGTGCCACTGCGACTAGCGGGAGGGCCAGCACCGGGGAGCTGTTTTTT	CATATSGRASTGELFF
TRBV5-5	-	14	TRBJ1-5	few	TGTGCCAGCAGCTTCGGGTCAGGCAATCAGCCCCAGCATTTT	CASSFGSGNQPQHF
TRBV12-3/TRBV12-4	-	12	TRBJ2-3	-	TGTGCCAGCAGTAACTTCCGGGACCCGCTACATTTT	CASSNFRDPLHF
TRBV5-1	-	16	TRBJ2-7	once	TGCGCCAGCAGCACCACTCCACGTCAAGCCTCCTACGAGCAGTACTTC	CASSTTPRQASYEQYF
TRBV28	-	15	TRBJ2-1	-	TGTGCCAGCAGTTTACGGAATAGGGCGGGATATGAGCAGTTCTTC	CASSLRNRAGYEQFF
TRBV24-1	-	15	TRBJ2-2	few	TGTGCCACCAGTGATTCCATGTCCATCACCGGGGAGCTGTTTTTT	CATSDSMSITGELFF
TRBV20-1	TRBD2	11	TRBJ2-7	few	TGCAGTGCTAGCGGTCTAGCGGTGCAGTACTTC	CSASGLAVQYF
TRBV20-1	-	14	TRBJ2-1	-	TGCAGTGCTGGTAGAGGGGTAAGGATCAATGAGCAGTTCTTC	CSAGRGVRINEQFF
TRBV7-2	TRBD2	14	TRBJ2-3	-	TGTGCCAGCAGCGAGGCTAGCGGGGGAGATACGCAGTATTTT	CASSEASGGDTQYF
TRBV5-1	TRBD1	16	TRBJ2-2	-	TGCGCCAGCAGCTCGGGACAGGGCTTGGACACCGGGGAGCTGTTTTTT	CASSSGQGLDTGELFF
TRBV6-1	-	13	TRBJ2-1	-	TGTGCCAGCAGTCGACCCCGACTATCTGAGCAGTTCTTC	CASSRPRLSEQFF
TRBV7-2	TRBD1	17	TRBJ2-3	-	TGTGCCAGCAGCTCTTCAGGGGGCTATTGGGGCACAGATACGCAGTATTTT	CASSSSGGYWGTDTQYF